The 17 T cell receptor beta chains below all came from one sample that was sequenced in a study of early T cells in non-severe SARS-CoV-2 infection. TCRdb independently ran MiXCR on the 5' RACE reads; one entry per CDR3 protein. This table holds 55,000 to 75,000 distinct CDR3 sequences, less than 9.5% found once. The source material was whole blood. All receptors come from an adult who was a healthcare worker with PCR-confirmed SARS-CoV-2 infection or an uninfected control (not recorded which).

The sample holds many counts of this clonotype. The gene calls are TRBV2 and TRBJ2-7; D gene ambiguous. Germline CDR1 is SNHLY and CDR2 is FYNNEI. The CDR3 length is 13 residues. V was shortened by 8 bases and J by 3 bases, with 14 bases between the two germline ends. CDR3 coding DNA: TGTGCCAGCGCGAGTTCCCCCATCTACGAGCAGTACTTC. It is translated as CASASSPIYEQYF.

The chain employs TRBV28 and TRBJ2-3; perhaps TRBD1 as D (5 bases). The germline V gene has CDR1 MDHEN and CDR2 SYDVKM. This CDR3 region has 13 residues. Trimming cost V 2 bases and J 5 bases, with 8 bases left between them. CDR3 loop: CASSLVGEDTQYF. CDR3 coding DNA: TGTGCCAGCAGTTTAGTAGGGGAAGATACGCAGTATTTT.

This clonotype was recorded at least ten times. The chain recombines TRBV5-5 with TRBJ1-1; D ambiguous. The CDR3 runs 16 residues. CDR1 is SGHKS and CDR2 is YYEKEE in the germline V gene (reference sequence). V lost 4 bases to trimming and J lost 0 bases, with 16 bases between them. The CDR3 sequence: CASSHGEGFMNTEAFF. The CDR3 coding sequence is TGTGCCAGCAGCCACGGGGAGGGATTCATGAACACTGAAGCTTTCTTT.

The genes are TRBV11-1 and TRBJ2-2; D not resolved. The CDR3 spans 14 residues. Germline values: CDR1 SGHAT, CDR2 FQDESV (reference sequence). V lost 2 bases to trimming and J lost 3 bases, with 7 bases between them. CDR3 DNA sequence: TGTGCCAGCAGCTTAATCTGGGACACCGGGGAGCTGTTTTTT. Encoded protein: CASSLIWDTGELFF.

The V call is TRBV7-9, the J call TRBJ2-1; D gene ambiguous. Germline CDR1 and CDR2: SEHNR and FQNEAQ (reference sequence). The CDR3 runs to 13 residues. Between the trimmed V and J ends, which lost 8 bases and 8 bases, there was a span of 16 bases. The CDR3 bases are TGTGCCAGCTCCCCGGCCTTTTTCGATGAGCAGTTCTTC. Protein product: CASSPAFFDEQFF.

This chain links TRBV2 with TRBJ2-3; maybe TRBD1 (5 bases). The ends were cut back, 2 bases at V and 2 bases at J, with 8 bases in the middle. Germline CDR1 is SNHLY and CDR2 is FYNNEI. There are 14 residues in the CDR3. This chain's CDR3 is CASSEFRVTDTQYF. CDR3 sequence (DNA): TGTGCCAGCAGTGAATTCAGGGTCACAGATACGCAGTATTTT.

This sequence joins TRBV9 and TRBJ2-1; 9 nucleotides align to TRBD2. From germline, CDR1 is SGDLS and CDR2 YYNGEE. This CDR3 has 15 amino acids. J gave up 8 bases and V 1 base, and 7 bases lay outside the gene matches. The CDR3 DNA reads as TGTGCCAGCAGCGTAAGTCCAGCGGGAGGCCATGAGCAGTTCTTC. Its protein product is CASSVSPAGGHEQFF.

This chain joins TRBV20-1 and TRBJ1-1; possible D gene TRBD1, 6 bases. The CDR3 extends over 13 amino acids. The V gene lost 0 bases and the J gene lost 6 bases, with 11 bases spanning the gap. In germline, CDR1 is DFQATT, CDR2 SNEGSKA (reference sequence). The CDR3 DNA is TGCAGTGCTAGAGATCTGGGGGGCGCTGAAGCTTTCTTT. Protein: CSARDLGGAEAFF.

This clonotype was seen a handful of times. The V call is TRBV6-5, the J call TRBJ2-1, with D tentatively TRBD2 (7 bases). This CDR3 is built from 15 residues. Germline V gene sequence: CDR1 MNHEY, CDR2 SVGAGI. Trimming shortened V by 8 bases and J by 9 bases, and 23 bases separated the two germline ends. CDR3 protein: CASRERGRAVVEQFF. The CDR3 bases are TGTGCCAGCCGGGAGAGGGGGAGGGCCGTGGTTGAGCAGTTCTTC.

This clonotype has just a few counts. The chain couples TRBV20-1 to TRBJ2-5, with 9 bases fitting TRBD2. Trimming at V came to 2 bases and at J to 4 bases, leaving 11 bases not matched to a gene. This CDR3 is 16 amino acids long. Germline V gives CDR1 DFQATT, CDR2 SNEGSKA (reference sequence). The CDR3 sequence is CSARKAGGPLRETQYF. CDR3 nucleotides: TGCAGTGCTAGAAAAGCGGGGGGCCCCTTACGAGAGACCCAGTACTTC.

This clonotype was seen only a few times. CDR3 DNA sequence: TGTGCCAGCAGCTCAGGGACAGTACTGAACACTGAAGCTTTCTTT. Translation gives CASSSGTVLNTEAFF. The chain combines TRBV7-9 with TRBJ1-1; 7 bases are a match to TRBD1. The CDR3 extends over 15 amino acids. Germline assignment: CDR1 SEHNR and CDR2 FQNEAQ (reference sequence). V shed 4 bases, J shed 0 bases, and the junction held 5 bases outside the gene matches.

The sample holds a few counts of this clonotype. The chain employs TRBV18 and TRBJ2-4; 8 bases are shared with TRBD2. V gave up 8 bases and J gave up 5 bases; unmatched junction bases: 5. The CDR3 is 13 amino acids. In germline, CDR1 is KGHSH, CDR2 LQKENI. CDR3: CASARGGENIQYF. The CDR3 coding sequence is TGTGCCAGCGCTCGGGGGGGAGAAAACATTCAGTACTTC.

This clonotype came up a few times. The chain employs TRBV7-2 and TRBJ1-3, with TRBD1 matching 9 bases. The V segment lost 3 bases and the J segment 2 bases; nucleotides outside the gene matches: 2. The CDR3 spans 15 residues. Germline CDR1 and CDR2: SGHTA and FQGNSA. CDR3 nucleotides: TGTGCCAGCAGCTTCACAGGGGGCGCTGGAAACACCATATATTTT. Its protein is CASSFTGGAGNTIYF. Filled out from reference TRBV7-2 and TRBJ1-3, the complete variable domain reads GAGVSQSPSNKVTEKGKDVELRCDPISGHTALYWYRQSLGQGLEFLIYFQGNSAPDKSGLPSDRFSAERTGGSVSTLTIQRTQQEDSAVYLCASSFTGGAGNTIYFGEGSWLTVV.

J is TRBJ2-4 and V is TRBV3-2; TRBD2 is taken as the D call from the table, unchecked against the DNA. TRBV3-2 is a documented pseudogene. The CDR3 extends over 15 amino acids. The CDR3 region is CASSKAGVEKNIQYF. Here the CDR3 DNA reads TGTGCCAGTTCAAAAGCGGGAGTAGAAAAAAACATTCAGTACTTC.

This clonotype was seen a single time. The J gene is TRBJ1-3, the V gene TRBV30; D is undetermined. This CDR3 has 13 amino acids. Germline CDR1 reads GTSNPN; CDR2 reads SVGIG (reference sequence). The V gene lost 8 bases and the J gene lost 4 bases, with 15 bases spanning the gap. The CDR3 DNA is TGTGCCGAGGACCCGGGGATAGGAAACACCATATATTTT. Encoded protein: CAEDPGIGNTIYF. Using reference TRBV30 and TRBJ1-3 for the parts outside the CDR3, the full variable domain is SQTIHQWPATLVQPVGSPLSLECTVEGTSNPNLYWYRQAAGRGLQLLFYSVGIGQISSEVPQNLSASRPQDRQFILSSKKLLLSDSGFYLCAEDPGIGNTIYFGEGSWLTVV.

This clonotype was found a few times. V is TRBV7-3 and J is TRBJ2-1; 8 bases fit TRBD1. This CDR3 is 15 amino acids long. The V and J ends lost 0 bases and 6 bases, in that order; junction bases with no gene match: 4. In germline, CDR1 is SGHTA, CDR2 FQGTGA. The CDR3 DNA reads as TGTGCCAGCAGCTTAACGTTGGACAGGGCCAATGAGCAGTTCTTC. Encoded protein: CASSLTLDRANEQFF.

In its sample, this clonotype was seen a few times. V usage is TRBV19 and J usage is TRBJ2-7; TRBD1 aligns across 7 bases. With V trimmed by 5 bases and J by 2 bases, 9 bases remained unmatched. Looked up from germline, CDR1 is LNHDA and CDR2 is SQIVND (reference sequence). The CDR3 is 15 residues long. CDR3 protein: CASSGPGTVAYEQYF. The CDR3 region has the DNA TGTGCCAGTAGTGGCCCCGGGACAGTTGCCTACGAGCAGTACTTC.